Here is one TCR beta chain with its context. The antigen remains unidentified. The data are from a study of cytomegalovirus exposure and HLA in healthy donors. The overall study: The approximately 120 validation repertoires matched the roughly 650 first-cohort repertoires in platform, a later analysis reported. Study results and caveats: It was found in a later analysis that first-cohort TCR clusters tended to co-occur in the 90 to 150 validation repertoires. Rare TCR sequences predominated, though certain public TCRs were found in many donors. Published work reported that the classifier diagnosed cytomegalovirus status with high specificity and sensitivity.

Only in-frame clones appear in the TCRdb table, and some are missing; sequencing was by immunoSEQ multiplex PCR. In the table there are over 85,000 clones, 85% to 95% of which are singletons. This receptor was obtained from a woman under 30 in good health and CMV-seronegative. Sequenced material: PBMCs.

The CDR3 DNA sequence: TGTGCCAGCAGCCGCGGGACTACCAACTACGAGCAGTACTTC. Its translation: CASSRGTTNYEQYF. The genes are TRBV6-5 and TRBJ2-7, with TRBD2 matching over 7 bases. V shed 6 bases, J shed 3 bases, and the junction held 8 bases outside the gene matches. CDR3 length: 14 amino acids. Per germline, CDR1 MNHEY and CDR2 SVGAGI.